Following are 31 T cell receptor beta chains from one sample sequenced in a study of T cells of healthy individuals (dated 2018 in TCRdb). The method behind the library was 5' RACE. Sequencing instrument: Illumina MiSeq. Using fastp at Q25 and MiXCR, TCRdb reprocessed the public reads and kept productive beta chains. Rows with a matching CDR3 protein are joined into one entry that keeps the most common DNA and genes. Present in this sample are about 57,000 distinct CDR3 sequences, around 15% of which were seen just once. The ten largest clonotypes hold approximately 4.8% of the sample. These receptors all stem from a human donor in good health.

This clonotype was seen repeatedly, ten times or more. V gene TRBV6-5 combines with J gene TRBJ2-3, with TRBD1 as a possible D gene (5 bases). Per the germline V gene, CDR1 is MNHEY and CDR2 is SVGAGI. The CDR3 loop spans 14 amino acids. Trimming took off 10 bases at V and 3 bases at J, with 17 bases between the two ends. The CDR3, as DNA: TGTGCCACCCATACAGGTCCTTGGACAGATACGCAGTATTTT. Translation gives CATHTGPWTDTQYF.

Within the sample, this clonotype is medium-sized. This chain uses TRBV6-2 or TRBV6-3 with TRBJ2-3; unclear D gene. CDR3 length: 13 residues. V dropped 0 bases and J dropped 2 bases, with 3 bases sitting between them. Germline CDR1 is MNHEY and CDR2 is SVGEGT. CDR3 in DNA: TGTGCCAGCAGTTACTCTGACACAGATACGCAGTATTTT. It encodes CASSYSDTDTQYF.

This clonotype has a count of ten or more. The CDR3 DNA follows: TGTGCCAGTAGTCCCCACCATGGCTACACCTTC. It is translated as CASSPHHGYTF. V usage is TRBV19 and J usage is TRBJ1-2, with no clear D. This CDR3 has 11 residues. The ends were cut back, 5 bases at V and 6 bases at J, with 7 bases in the middle. Germline loops: CDR1 LNHDA, CDR2 SQIVND (reference sequence).

At least ten counts were recorded for this clonotype. CDR3 bases: TGCGCCAGCAGCTCCCGGACAGGCGACAATTCACCCCTCCACTTT. Translated: CASSSRTGDNSPLHF. The gene calls are TRBV5-1 and TRBJ1-6, with 7 bases that match TRBD1. The CDR3 consists of 15 residues. Looked up from germline, CDR1 is SGHRS and CDR2 is YFSETQ. The V segment lost 3 bases and the J segment 7 bases; nucleotides outside the gene matches: 7. The whole variable domain, remainder taken from reference TRBV5-1 and TRBJ1-6, is KAGVTQTPRYLIKTRGQQVTLSCSPISGHRSVSWYQQTPGQGLQFLFEYFSETQRNKGNFPGRFSGRQFSNSRSEMNVSTLELGDSALYLCASSSRTGDNSPLHFGNGTRLTVT.

In its sample, this clonotype was seen many times. The gene calls are TRBV29-1 and TRBJ2-1; 13 bases agree with TRBD2. The CDR3 has 15 residues. V lost 6 bases and J lost 4; bases outside the gene matches: 6. The germline V gene encodes CDR1 SQVTM and CDR2 ANQGSEA. DNA of the CDR3: TGCAGCGTCCGGACTAGCGGGGGCGGGTACAATGAGCAGTTCTTC. Protein: CSVRTSGGGYNEQFF.

The chain is built from TRBV18 and TRBJ1-4, with 9 positions matching TRBD1. The CDR3 spans 18 residues. The trim removed 4 bases at V and 8 bases at J, leaving 17 bases unmatched. From germline, CDR1 is KGHSH and CDR2 LQKENI. The CDR3 spells CASSLSGQGTSSVEKLFF. CDR3 nucleotides: TGTGCCAGCTCACTTTCGGGACAGGGAACCAGTTCGGTGGAAAAACTGTTTTTT.

This clonotype was detected ten times or more. The chain recombines TRBV10-3 with TRBJ1-5; TRBD1 is a possible D gene (6 bases). CDR1 and CDR2 (germline): ENHRY, SYGVKD. The CDR3 is made up of 16 amino acids. V lost 10 bases to trimming and J lost 6 bases, with 25 bases between them. CDR3 in DNA: TGTGCCACTGGGGCAGGGGAGTTTTGGGGAATTCAGCCCCAGCATTTT. The encoded protein is CATGAGEFWGIQPQHF.

This clonotype qualifies as medium-sized. The chain couples TRBV28 to TRBJ1-5; D possibly corresponds to TRBD1 (5 bases). Trimming removed 6 bases at V and 2 bases at J, with 17 bases between. Germline CDR1 reads MDHEN; CDR2 reads SYDVKM. The CDR3 is 16 residues long. In DNA, the CDR3 is TGTGCCAGCAGCACGACAGCCCTATCTGGCAATCAGCCCCAGCATTTT. It is translated as CASSTTALSGNQPQHF.

This clonotype was observed many times. This chain links TRBV6-1 with TRBJ1-4, with D possibly being TRBD1 (5 bases). The germline V gene has CDR1 MNHNS and CDR2 SASEGT. Trimming removed 6 bases from V and 10 bases from J, with 6 bases in between. The CDR3 is made up of 10 amino acids. CDR3 amino acids: CASRQGKLFF. For the CDR3, the DNA is TGTGCCAGCAGGCAGGGAAAACTGTTTTTT.

This clonotype was seen repeatedly, ten times or more. This rearrangement joins TRBV6-6 to TRBJ2-3; maybe TRBD1 (5 bases). Per germline, CDR1 MNHNY and CDR2 SVGAGI (reference sequence). The CDR3 is made up of 14 amino acids. V was pared by 10 bases and J by 3 bases, with 17 bases between. CDR3 in DNA: TGTGCCATCGTCGACAGCCATACGACAGATACGCAGTATTTT. This encodes CAIVDSHTTDTQYF.

This clonotype has a handful of counts. This rearrangement joins TRBV3-1 to TRBJ2-1; 7 bases fit TRBD2. The CDR3 is 11 residues long. Trimming removed 6 bases from V and 12 bases from J; junction bases left unmatched: 5. Germline V CDR1 and CDR2: LGHDT, YNNKEL (reference sequence). The CDR3 coding sequence is TGTGCCAGCAGTTCGGGGGAGGGGCAGTTCTTC. It specifies CASSSGEGQFF.

This clonotype was observed many times. The rearrangement links TRBV25-1 to TRBJ2-7; possible D gene TRBD1, 6 bases. Germline V CDR1 and CDR2: MGHDK, SYGVNS. The CDR3 has 11 residues. CDR3 DNA sequence: TGTGGTGTGGGGGCACCTTACGAGCAGTACTTC. Its translation is CGVGAPYEQYF.

The J gene is TRBJ1-1, the V gene TRBV13; TRBD1 is a possible D gene (5 bases). The V and J ends lost 2 bases and 5 bases respectively, with 12 bases between them. The CDR3 has 14 residues. In germline, CDR1 is PRHDT, CDR2 FYEKMQ (reference sequence). The CDR3 reads CASSLNQGITEAFF. The CDR3 DNA reads TGTGCCAGCAGCTTAAATCAGGGTATAACTGAAGCTTTCTTT.

This clonotype was counted many times. The rearrangement uses TRBV6-6 and TRBJ2-2; 11 bases agree with TRBD2. J was trimmed by 4 bases and V by 0 bases; bases with no gene match: 7. The CDR3 covers 18 residues. The germline V gene encodes CDR1 MNHNY and CDR2 SVGAGI (reference sequence). As DNA, the CDR3 is TGTGCCAGCAGTTACTCTAGCGGGAGGGCCTCGGGCACCGGGGAGCTGTTTTTT. Its translation is CASSYSSGRASGTGELFF.

V usage is TRBV7-8 and J usage is TRBJ2-7, with D perhaps being TRBD1 or TRBD2 (5 bases each). Trimming left V 5 bases short and J 7 bases short, with 21 bases between. Germline V gene sequence: CDR1 SGHVS, CDR2 FQNEAQ. This CDR3 region has 15 residues. The CDR3 loop reads CASSAYRREGWEQYF. In DNA, the CDR3 is TGTGCCAGCAGCGCTTACAGGCGAGAGGGATGGGAGCAGTACTTC.

The V call is TRBV2, the J call TRBJ2-1; D may be TRBD2 (5 bases). The germline V and J ends were trimmed by 5 bases and 4 bases, with 6 bases remaining between them. The CDR3 consists of 12 residues. In germline, CDR1 is SNHLY, CDR2 FYNNEI. The CDR3 loop reads CASSRGYNEQFF. For the CDR3, the DNA is TGTGCCAGCAGTCGGGGTTACAATGAGCAGTTCTTC.

In its sample, this clonotype was seen many times. The genes are TRBV25-1 and TRBJ2-3; TRBD1 is a possible D gene (6 bases). Deletions cut 2 bases from V and 2 bases from J, with 14 bases between. Germline CDR1 MGHDK, CDR2 SYGVNS. The CDR3 extends over 16 amino acids. This chain's CDR3 is CASSEKDKGHTDTQYF. Written as DNA, the CDR3 is TGTGCCAGCAGTGAAAAGGACAAGGGACACACAGATACGCAGTATTTT. The full variable domain, completed using reference TRBV25-1 and TRBJ2-3, is EADIYQTPRYLVIGTGKKITLECSQTMGHDKMYWYQQDPGMELHLIHYSYGVNSTEKGDLSSESTVSRIRTEHFPLTLESARPSHTSQYLCASSEKDKGHTDTQYFGPGTRLTVL.

V and J are TRBV2 and TRBJ2-7, with 9 bases fitting TRBD1. The V and J ends lost 3 bases and 6 bases, in that order; junction bases with no gene match: 3. The germline gives CDR1 SNHLY, CDR2 FYNNEI. This CDR3 has 13 amino acids. As DNA, the CDR3 is TGTGCCAGCAGTGAGGACAGGGGCATCGAGCAGTACTTC. This codes for CASSEDRGIEQYF. The full variable domain, completed using reference TRBV2 and TRBJ2-7, is EPEVTQTPSHQVTQMGQEVILRCVPISNHLYFYWYRQILGQKVEFLVSFYNNEISEKSEIFDDQFSVERPDGSNFTLKIRSTKLEDSAMYFCASSEDRGIEQYFGPGTRLTVT.

The gene calls are TRBV6-5 and TRBJ1-2; D gene unclear. Germline CDR1 and CDR2: MNHEY and SVGAGI. V lost 2 bases and J 0 bases, leaving 10 bases between the germline ends. The CDR3 loop spans 15 amino acids. In DNA, the CDR3 is TGTGCCAGCAGTTACAGCCAGGCCCCTAACTATGGCTACACCTTC. It is translated as CASSYSQAPNYGYTF.

This clonotype was detected ten times or more. This chain joins TRBV18 and TRBJ1-2, with a tentative D call TRBD1 (5 bases). The germline V gene has CDR1 KGHSH and CDR2 LQKENI. Trimming removed 6 bases from V and 5 bases from J, with 13 bases in between. This CDR3 comprises 13 residues. The CDR3 spells CASSQGVEYGYTF. The CDR3 coding sequence is TGTGCCAGCTCTCAAGGGGTAGAGTATGGCTACACCTTC.

V usage is TRBV7-2 and J usage is TRBJ2-7, with TRBD2 matching over 10 bases. The germline CDR1 and CDR2 sequences are SGHTA and FQGNSA. CDR3 length equals 14 residues. With V trimmed by 4 bases and J by 4 bases, 4 bases remained unmatched. In DNA form, the CDR3 reads TGTGCCAGCAGCTCCGGACTAGCGGTATACGAGCAGTACTTC. As protein: CASSSGLAVYEQYF.

This clonotype was seen ten or more times. V is TRBV27 and J is TRBJ1-4, with 7 bases fitting TRBD1. Germline assignment: CDR1 MNHEY and CDR2 SMNVEV (reference sequence). The CDR3 is made up of 15 amino acids. V dropped 6 bases and J dropped 3; count of bases not matched to a gene: 7. The CDR3 sequence: CASSPRGRSNEKLFF. CDR3 in DNA: TGTGCCAGCAGCCCCAGGGGGAGATCTAATGAAAAACTGTTTTTT.

The genes are TRBV9 and TRBJ2-5; 7 bases align to TRBD2. Germline assignment: CDR1 SGDLS and CDR2 YYNGEE. The CDR3 is 17 residues long. J was trimmed by 7 bases and V by 4 bases; bases with no gene match: 19. The CDR3 loop reads CASSSRDYRAFGVTQYF. CDR3 bases: TGTGCCAGCAGCTCCCGGGACTATCGGGCCTTCGGAGTGACCCAGTACTTC.

The chain employs TRBV9 and TRBJ2-6; D gene uncertain. The CDR3 loop spans 15 amino acids. The V gene lost 3 bases and the J gene lost 0 bases, with 7 bases spanning the gap. Germline lookup yields CDR1 SGDLS and CDR2 YYNGEE. This chain's CDR3 is CASSARSSGANVLTF. The CDR3 bases are TGTGCCAGCAGCGCCCGAAGCTCTGGGGCCAACGTCCTGACTTTC.

The chain combines TRBV7-2 with TRBJ2-7, with 7 nucleotides matching TRBD1. Trimming cost V 5 bases and J 0 bases; bases outside gene matches: 7. The CDR3 has 15 amino acids. Germline CDR1 reads SGHTA; CDR2 reads FQGNSA. This chain's CDR3 is CASSLPDRRSYEQYF. Here the CDR3 DNA reads TGTGCCAGCAGCCTCCCGGACAGGCGCTCCTACGAGCAGTACTTC. The full variable domain, in which reference TRBV7-2 and TRBJ2-7 provide the parts outside the CDR3, is GAGVSQSPSNKVTEKGKDVELRCDPISGHTALYWYRQSLGQGLEFLIYFQGNSAPDKSGLPSDRFSAERTGGSVSTLTIQRTQQEDSAVYLCASSLPDRRSYEQYFGPGTRLTVT.

This clonotype appeared many times. The chain has TRBV27 and TRBJ2-2; the D is unclear. CDR1 and CDR2 from the germline V gene are MNHEY and SMNVEV (reference sequence). This CDR3 contains 12 residues. V dropped 8 bases and J dropped 6 bases, with 10 bases sitting between them. This CDR3 reads CASGHEPGELFF. The CDR3 DNA follows: TGTGCCAGCGGCCACGAGCCCGGGGAGCTGTTTTTT.

Ten or more counts support this clonotype. The chain links TRBV3-1 to TRBJ2-1, with D possibly TRBD1 on 5 matching bases. There are 15 residues in the CDR3. Deletions cut 2 bases from V and 8 bases from J, with 16 bases between. The germline gives CDR1 LGHDT, CDR2 YNNKEL (reference sequence). CDR3: CASSQSWGTGDEQFF. CDR3 DNA sequence: TGTGCCAGCAGCCAAAGTTGGGGCACTGGCGATGAGCAGTTCTTC.

The V and J genes are TRBV5-1 and TRBJ2-1, with TRBD2 matching 8 bases. Germline V gene data show CDR1 as SGHRS and CDR2 as YFSETQ. The CDR3 sequence is 15 residues long. J was trimmed by 1 base and V by 6 bases; bases with no gene match: 6. CDR3 loop: CASTSGTSSYNEQFF. The CDR3 nucleotides are TGCGCCAGCACTTCCGGGACTAGTTCCTACAATGAGCAGTTCTTC.

In its sample, this clonotype was seen many times. The CDR3: CASSEMTDTLAKNIQYF. DNA for the CDR3: TGTGCCAGCAGTGAGATGACGGATACCTTAGCCAAAAACATTCAGTACTTC. This rearrangement joins TRBV25-1 to TRBJ2-4; D call uncertain. The CDR3 runs to 17 residues. The V gene's germline CDR1 is MGHDK and CDR2 SYGVNS. V gave up 3 bases and J gave up 0 bases, with 15 bases separating them.

J is TRBJ2-7 and V is TRBV4-1, with D unresolved. CDR1 and CDR2 (germline): MGHRA, YSYEKL. Trimming took off 0 bases at V and 2 bases at J, with 11 bases between the two ends. The CDR3 extends over 15 amino acids. Written as DNA, the CDR3 is TGCGCCAGCAGCCAAGATCGTAACAGCGCCTACGAGCAGTACTTC. Protein sequence: CASSQDRNSAYEQYF.

This clonotype was seen repeatedly, ten times or more. V usage is TRBV15 and J usage is TRBJ2-3, with 12 bases that match TRBD2. The CDR3 length is 16 residues. Trimming took 0 bases from V and 6 from J; bases not matched to a gene: 4. The V gene's germline CDR1 is LNHNV and CDR2 YYDKDF (reference sequence). CDR3 DNA sequence: TGTGCCACCAGCAGAGATCGACTAGCGGGAGCCGATACGCAGTATTTT. Translating it yields CATSRDRLAGADTQYF.